This TCR beta chain emerged from a study of graft-versus-host responses after intestinal transplantation. Study-level results: Circulating GvH clones peaking coincided with falling HvG clones soon after transplant.

A note on this clone: The antigen is not known.

V dropped 6 bases and J dropped 4; count of bases not matched to a gene: 8. This CDR3 has 15 residues. CDR1 and CDR2 (germline): MNHEY, SVGAGI. The data were produced by immunoSEQ multiplex PCR, yet TCRdb's version contains in-frame clones alone and is incomplete. The sample holds 85,000 to 100,000 clones, approximately 87% seen once. The clonotype comes from a human donor who received an intestinal transplant. Sequenced here: unstimulated CD4+ T cells sorted from spleen or lymph node cells, sampled before intestinal transplant. The chain joins TRBV6-5 to TRBJ2-1; 8 bases are a match to TRBD2. DNA for the CDR3: TGTGCCAGCAGCTCCCCTAGCGGGCGATACAATGAGCAGTTCTTC. It specifies CASSSPSGRYNEQFF.